This T cell receptor beta chain was recorded in a study of CXCR3-negative and CXCR3-positive naive CD8 T cells. UMI-tagged TRB cDNA libraries were built via 5' RACE. From the 5' RACE reads, TCRdb lists one entry per CDR3 protein and no DNA. The sample data list approximately 70,000 distinct CDR3 sequences. Germline CDR1 MNHEY, CDR2 SVGAGI. CDR3 length equals 14 residues. The J gene is TRBJ1-6, the V gene TRBV6-5; with no DNA, the TCRdb D assignment of TRBD1 cannot be verified. This TCR derives from a human donor in good health. Some clones in this sample may be carry-over from other donors' samples. What was sequenced was naive CXCR3- CD8+ T cells from blood. As to subset: CD45RO-CCR7+CD27+CD95- naive CD8+ T cells lacking CXCR3 (TNR3-). CDR3 amino acids: CASSYAQGGSPLHF.